A selection of T cell receptor beta chains follows, all from one sample in a study of T cell changes during pregnancy in multiple sclerosis. TCRdb's table, derived via immunoSEQ multiplex PCR, lists solely in-frame clones and lacks some. The top ten hold 1.1% to 1.5% of the sample, which has 60,000 to 75,000 clones, under 95% seen once. This specimen consisted of peripheral blood, obtained in the second trimester of pregnancy. These receptors were taken from a female donor in good health, enrolled as a control in a pregnancy study. Both conserved end residues are part of each CDR3. D genes are given only for firm matches. The size field is filled for only some rows; it gives once, few, many or a size class.

TRBV6-1	TRBJ1-1	.	.	TGTGCCAGCAGTGAAGAGGAGGGATTGGGCACTGAAGCTTTCTTT	CASSEEEGLGTEAFF
TRBV7-6	TRBJ2-1	TRBD2	.	TGTGCCAGCAGCCCCGGGACTAACAATGAGCAGTTCTTC	CASSPGTNNEQFF
TRBV9	TRBJ2-1	TRBD1	.	TGTGCCAGCAGCCCCGGACAGGTCACGAACAATGAGCAGTTCTTC	CASSPGQVTNNEQFF
TRBV5-1	TRBJ2-5	TRBD2	.	TGCGCCAGCAGCCGCAACCCGGGACTAGCGTCCGGAGAGACCCAGTACTTC	CASSRNPGLASGETQYF
TRBV28	TRBJ2-7	TRBD2	.	TGTGCCAGCAGTTTCCTTAGCGGGGGGGCCTACGAGCAGTACTTC	CASSFLSGGAYEQYF
TRBV5-6	TRBJ2-5	TRBD2	.	TGTGCCAGCAGCTTCGGGAGCGGGAGGGAAGAGACCCAGTACTTC	CASSFGSGREETQYF
TRBV5-1	TRBJ2-5	.	.	TGCGCCAGCAGCCCACGCGTGCAAGAGACCCAGTACTTC	CASSPRVQETQYF
TRBV30	TRBJ1-6	.	once	TGTGCCTGGACCGATGGTCACAGCAATAATTCACCCCTCCACTTT	CAWTDGHSNNSPLHF
TRBV18	TRBJ2-7	.	.	TGTGCCAGCTCACCTACGGAGACGATGACGGTTGTATCCTACGAGCAGTACTTC	CASSPTETMTVVSYEQYF
TRBV25-1	TRBJ1-1	.	.	TGTGCCAGCAGTTCTGTAGGGAGGACTGAAGCTTTCTTT	CASSSVGRTEAFF
TRBV18	TRBJ2-1	TRBD2	.	TGTGCCAGCTCGCGAGGACTAGCGGGGGGTTACAATGAGCAGTTCTTC	CASSRGLAGGYNEQFF
TRBV29-1	TRBJ2-1	.	.	TGCAGCATAAGGGGTGATGAGCAGTTCTTC	CSIRGDEQFF